Presented here are 23 T cell receptor beta chains from one specimen sequenced in a study of T-cell reconstitution after alpha-beta-depleted transplantation in children. A TCRbeta library incorporating unique molecular identifiers was prepared. TCRdb redid the calling of the PCR reads with MiXCR, one entry per CDR3 protein. The sample records just over 950,000 distinct CDR3 sequences, 25% to 30% being singletons. The specimen was PBMCs, mostly from graft donor cells, collected 360 days after TCRalphabeta/CD19-depleted stem cell transplant. Source of these receptors: a boy under two years old who had a stem cell transplant for SCID, so the T cells may come from the graft donor.

The chain has TRBV6-1 and TRBJ2-1, with TRBD1 matching over 8 bases. Losses at the gene ends were 7 bases for V and 2 bases for J; bases not matched to a gene: 4. The CDR3 runs to 14 residues. Germline V gene data show CDR1 as MNHNS and CDR2 as SASEGT. DNA of the CDR3: TGTGCCAGCAAAGACAGGGGACCCTACAATGAGCAGTTCTTC. Encoded protein: CASKDRGPYNEQFF.

The V call is TRBV7-8, the J call TRBJ2-1; TRBD2 matches 9 bases. This CDR3 comprises 12 residues. Looked up from germline, CDR1 is SGHVS and CDR2 is FQNEAQ. Trimming removed 5 bases from V and 15 bases from J; junction bases left unmatched: 8. CDR3 DNA sequence: TGTGCCAGCAGCAACGAGCGGGGGGTTGCGTTCTTC. Its protein product is CASSNERGVAFF.

V is TRBV29-1 and J is TRBJ2-7; D is uncertain. In germline, CDR1 is SQVTM, CDR2 ANQGSEA. The CDR3 sequence is 12 residues long. Trimming removed 4 bases at V and 2 bases at J, with 9 bases between. The CDR3 sequence: CSVATEAYEQYF. The DNA for the CDR3 is TGCAGCGTTGCAACAGAAGCCTACGAGCAGTACTTC.

The chain uses TRBV6-5 and TRBJ2-1, with D perhaps TRBD1 (5 bases). Trimming pared 0 bases from V and 6 bases from J, leaving 9 bases between. There are 14 residues in the CDR3. Germline V CDR1 and CDR2: MNHEY, SVGAGI. Here the CDR3 reads CASSYSGHLNEQFF. CDR3 coding DNA: TGTGCCAGCAGTTACTCCGGACACCTCAATGAGCAGTTCTTC.

The genes are TRBV12-3 or TRBV12-4 and TRBJ1-5; tentative D call: TRBD1 (6 bases). The CDR3 covers 16 residues. With 5 bases removed from V and 3 bases from J, the gap between germline ends came to 17 bases. The CDR3 nucleotides read TGTGCCAGCAGTCCTCTGGTCAGGGGACACAATCAGCCCCAGCATTTT. Translated, it gives CASSPLVRGHNQPQHF.

The V call is TRBV29-1, the J call TRBJ1-1; D perhaps matches TRBD1 (5 bases). This CDR3 is 14 amino acids long. The V end lost 4 bases, the J end lost 7 bases, and 19 bases lay between the germline ends. CDR1 SQVTM and CDR2 ANQGSEA come from the germline V gene. The CDR3 DNA is TGCAGCGTTGTGGTGGTCGGGGCAGGACTTGAAGCTTTCTTT. Protein product: CSVVVVGAGLEAFF.

This chain connects TRBV7-2 to TRBJ2-2; 9 bases map to TRBD1. V trimming: 1 base; J trimming: 0 bases; junction bases outside the gene matches: 3. The CDR3 is 17 amino acids. Germline-derived CDR1 and CDR2 are SGHTA and FQGNSA. This CDR3 reads CASSLVRTGANTGELFF. CDR3 coding DNA: TGTGCCAGCAGCTTAGTTAGGACAGGGGCGAACACCGGGGAGCTGTTTTTT.

This clonotype was recorded at least ten times. This chain connects TRBV12-3 or TRBV12-4 to TRBJ1-1; no clear D gene. The CDR3 has 13 residues. Between the trimmed V and J ends, which lost 3 bases and 0 bases, there was a span of 5 bases. The CDR3 DNA is TGTGCCAGCAGTTTTTCGATGAACACTGAAGCTTTCTTT. Its translation: CASSFSMNTEAFF.

This clonotype was detected a few times. The gene calls are TRBV27 and TRBJ2-4, with a tentative D call TRBD1 (6 bases). V gave up 4 bases and J gave up 3 bases, with 19 bases separating them. The CDR3 extends over 17 amino acids. Germline V gene sequence: CDR1 MNHEY, CDR2 SMNVEV (reference sequence). CDR3 sequence: CASSSNTGLVGKNIQYF. CDR3 in DNA: TGTGCCAGCAGTTCGAATACAGGGTTGGTGGGCAAAAACATTCAGTACTTC.

The rearrangement links TRBV18 to TRBJ2-1, with 9 bases aligning to TRBD2. Looked up from germline, CDR1 is KGHSH and CDR2 is LQKENI. With 0 bases clipped from V and 10 bases from J, the junction kept 10 bases outside the gene matches. The CDR3 loop spans 16 amino acids. CDR3 bases: TGTGCCAGCTCACCACCGATAACTAGCGGGCGCTTGGAGCAGTTCTTC. It translates to CASSPPITSGRLEQFF.

This rearrangement joins TRBV6-5 to TRBJ2-7; no clear D. CDR1 is MNHEY and CDR2 is SVGAGI in the germline V gene. The CDR3 is made up of 12 amino acids. V dropped 7 bases and J dropped 0 bases, with 7 bases sitting between them. CDR3 sequence: CASMGFSYEQYF. The CDR3, as DNA: TGTGCCAGCATGGGATTCTCCTACGAGCAGTACTTC.

This clonotype was detected a few times. The V gene is TRBV5-5, the J gene TRBJ2-1; D is possibly TRBD1 (5 bases). Trimming removed 4 bases at V and 5 bases at J, with 13 bases between. Germline V gene data show CDR1 as SGHKS and CDR2 as YYEKEE (reference sequence). The CDR3 runs to 14 residues. The CDR3 here is CASSPAAGNNEQFF. DNA for the CDR3: TGTGCCAGCAGCCCGGCGGCAGGGAACAATGAGCAGTTCTTC.

In its sample, this clonotype was seen many times. The chain joins TRBV12-3 or TRBV12-4 to TRBJ2-1; D remains unclear. V was trimmed by 6 bases and J by 7 bases, leaving 10 bases between them. The CDR3 extends over 12 amino acids. The CDR3 bases are TGTGCCAGCAGCTTAATGGGGAATGAGCAGTTCTTC. Translation gives CASSLMGNEQFF.

This chain joins TRBV12-3 or TRBV12-4 and TRBJ2-2; no clear D gene. There are 15 residues in the CDR3. V shed 3 bases and J shed 4 bases, with 12 bases lying between them. CDR3 sequence: CASSFPVRVTGELFF. In nucleotides, the CDR3 is TGTGCCAGCAGTTTCCCAGTTCGGGTCACCGGGGAGCTGTTTTTT.

This clonotype has only one observation. The chain combines TRBV13 with TRBJ2-5, with 9 bases identical to TRBD1. The CDR3 runs to 15 residues. The germline gives CDR1 PRHDT, CDR2 FYEKMQ (reference sequence). Trimming removed 3 bases from V and 3 bases from J; junction bases left unmatched: 5. As DNA, the CDR3 is TGTGCCAGCAGCTTGGCTACAGGGGGCGAAGAGACCCAGTACTTC. It encodes CASSLATGGEETQYF.

This sequence joins TRBV3-1 and TRBJ2-7; 10 bases map to TRBD1. Germline assignment: CDR1 LGHDT and CDR2 YNNKEL (reference sequence). V dropped 0 bases and J dropped 5; count of bases not matched to a gene: 7. The CDR3 covers 16 residues. As DNA, the CDR3 is TGTGCCAGCAGCCAAGATGTGGACAGGGGGATTAACGAGCAGTACTTC. Translating gives CASSQDVDRGINEQYF.

This clonotype turned up a few times. The chain links TRBV3-1 to TRBJ2-7; D is uncertain. V shed 3 bases and J shed 8 bases, with 11 bases lying between them. CDR1 LGHDT and CDR2 YNNKEL come from the germline V gene (reference sequence). This CDR3 comprises 12 residues. As DNA, the CDR3 is TGTGCCAGCAGCCACTTCGGCCGCCAGCAGTACTTC. Amino acids: CASSHFGRQQYF.

The chain employs TRBV21-1 and TRBJ2-7. TRBV21-1 is listed as a pseudogene. CDR3 length: 13 amino acids. This chain's CDR3 is CASRVRSSYEQYF. The CDR3 DNA is TGTGCCAGCAGGGTTAGGAGCTCCTACGAGCAGTACTTC.

The genes are TRBV5-1 and TRBJ2-3, with TRBD2 as a possible D gene (6 bases). Trimming cost V 5 bases and J 6 bases, with 16 bases left between them. Germline-derived CDR1 and CDR2 are SGHRS and YFSETQ. The CDR3 is 14 amino acids. CDR3 bases: TGCGCCAGCAGTCGGGGGTCAGGCGAGGATACGCAGTATTTT. As protein: CASSRGSGEDTQYF.

This clonotype has only a few counts. The rearrangement joins TRBV4-1 to TRBJ1-2, with D possibly matching TRBD1 (5 bases). This CDR3 has 13 amino acids. CDR1 and CDR2 (germline): MGHRA, YSYEKL. V was pared by 0 bases and J by 6 bases, with 8 bases between. The CDR3 region has the DNA TGCGCCAGCAGCCAAGAACGGGGACATGGCTACACCTTC. It codes for CASSQERGHGYTF.

V and J are TRBV20-1 and TRBJ2-2; 10 bases fit TRBD2. The V gene end was trimmed by 0 bases and the J gene end by 3 bases; junction bases not matched to a gene: 4. Germline V gives CDR1 DFQATT, CDR2 SNEGSKA (reference sequence). The CDR3 covers 16 residues. CDR3 nucleotide sequence: TGCAGTGCTAGAGATGGGACTAGCGACGACACCGGGGAGCTGTTTTTT. Translation gives CSARDGTSDDTGELFF.

The chain has TRBV5-1 and TRBJ2-2; TRBD1 matches at 8 bases. CDR3 size: 14 residues. CDR1 is SGHRS and CDR2 is YFSETQ in the germline V gene. Trimming at V came to 4 bases and at J to 4 bases, leaving 3 bases not matched to a gene. This CDR3 reads CASSSGQGTGELFF. The CDR3 coding sequence is TGCGCCAGCAGCAGCGGACAGGGCACCGGGGAGCTGTTTTTT. The full variable domain, with the rest looked up from reference TRBV5-1 and TRBJ2-2, is KAGVTQTPRYLIKTRGQQVTLSCSPISGHRSVSWYQQTPGQGLQFLFEYFSETQRNKGNFPGRFSGRQFSNSRSEMNVSTLELGDSALYLCASSSGQGTGELFFGEGSRLTVL.

V is TRBV5-1 and J is TRBJ1-1, with TRBD1 matching 8 bases. Trimming at V came to 5 bases and at J to 4 bases, leaving 10 bases not matched to a gene. CDR3 length equals 15 residues. CDR1 is SGHRS and CDR2 is YFSETQ in the germline V gene. The CDR3 DNA reads TGCGCCAGCAGAACGACAGGGGCGGTCGGCACTGAAGCTTTCTTT. Its translation is CASRTTGAVGTEAFF.